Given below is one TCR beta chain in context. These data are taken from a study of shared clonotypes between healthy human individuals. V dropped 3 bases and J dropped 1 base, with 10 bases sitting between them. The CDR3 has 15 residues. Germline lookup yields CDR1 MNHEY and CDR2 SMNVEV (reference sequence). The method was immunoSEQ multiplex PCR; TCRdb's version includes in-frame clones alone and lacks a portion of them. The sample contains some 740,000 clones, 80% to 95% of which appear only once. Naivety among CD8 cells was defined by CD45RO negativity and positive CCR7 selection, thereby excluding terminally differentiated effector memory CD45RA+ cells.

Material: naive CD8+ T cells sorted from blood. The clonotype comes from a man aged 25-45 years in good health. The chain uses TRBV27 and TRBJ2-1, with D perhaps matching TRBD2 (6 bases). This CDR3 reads CASSLYAGSYNEQFF. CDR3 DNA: TGTGCCAGCAGTTTGTACGCGGGGTCCTACAATGAGCAGTTCTTC.